One and the same sample provided the 15 T cell receptor beta chains below, sequenced in a study of breast tumors, draining lymph nodes, adjacent tissues. Samples came from axillary lymph nodes draining the breast cancer. TCRdb ran MiXCR on the multiplex PCR reads and lists one entry per CDR3 protein. Of about 100,000 distinct CDR3 sequences listed, 21% were seen once; the top ten hold around 1.3%. The sample consisted of axillary lymph node tissue. These receptors all come from a female donor with breast cancer. Some clones in this sample may be carry-over from other donors' samples.

This clonotype has at least ten counts. The V call is TRBV28, the J call TRBJ1-5; D unclear. The CDR3 covers 12 residues. The V gene lost 11 bases and the J gene lost 0 bases, with 8 bases spanning the gap. CDR1 and CDR2 from the germline V gene are MDHEN and SYDVKM. Here the CDR3 DNA reads TGTGCCGTCGGAGATAGCAATCAGCCCCAGCATTTT. Translated, it gives CAVGDSNQPQHF.

The chain combines TRBV19 with TRBJ2-4; 10 bases align to TRBD1. The trim removed 6 bases at V and 0 bases at J, leaving 2 bases unmatched. This CDR3 contains 15 residues. Germline V gene sequence: CDR1 LNHDA, CDR2 SQIVND (reference sequence). CDR3 protein: CASRRDRGAKNIQYF. The DNA of the CDR3 is TGTGCCAGTAGGAGGGACAGGGGAGCCAAAAACATTCAGTACTTC.

This clonotype turned up a few times. The chain carries TRBV27 and TRBJ1-4; tentatively, D is TRBD1 (5 bases). This CDR3 has 16 residues. The germline CDR1 and CDR2 sequences are MNHEY and SMNVEV (reference sequence). The germline V and J ends were trimmed by 5 bases and 2 bases, with 15 bases remaining between them. The CDR3 DNA reads as TGTGCCAGCAGTGCCTTCGGGGGGACTACTAATGAAAAACTGTTTTTT. Translated: CASSAFGGTTNEKLFF.

This clonotype was seen at least ten times. The gene calls are TRBV5-1 and TRBJ2-7; D not resolved. This CDR3 contains 18 residues. CDR1 and CDR2 from the germline V gene are SGHRS and YFSETQ. V lost 3 bases to trimming and J lost 2 bases, with 24 bases between them. The chain's CDR3 is CASSYEGRRRGRTYEQYF. The DNA of the CDR3 is TGCGCCAGCAGCTACGAAGGACGGAGACGCGGTAGGACCTACGAGCAGTACTTC.

On this clonotype: This may come from a read error, since a much larger clone is one base off. The chain joins TRBV12-3 or TRBV12-4 to TRBJ2-3; 7 nucleotides line up with TRBD2. This CDR3 comprises 14 residues. J lost 2 bases, V lost 6 bases, and 5 bases had no gene match. The CDR3, as DNA: TGTGCCAGCAGCGACGGGAGGAACACAGATACGCAGTATTTT. Translating gives CASSDGRNTDTQYF.

In its sample, this clonotype was seen many times. The chain employs TRBV5-1 and TRBJ1-5, with TRBD1 matching over 8 bases. Germline CDR1 is SGHRS and CDR2 is YFSETQ. There are 13 residues in the CDR3. J was trimmed by 7 bases and V by 3 bases; bases with no gene match: 3. CDR3 sequence: CASSSGQGQPQHF. CDR3 DNA: TGCGCCAGCAGCTCCGGACAGGGCCAGCCCCAGCATTTT.

On this clonotype itself: This may come from a read error, since a much larger clone is one base off. This chain joins TRBV2 and TRBJ1-2; D unclear. The V and J ends lost 2 bases and 10 bases respectively, with 17 bases between them. The CDR3 loop spans 14 amino acids. CDR1 and CDR2 from the germline V gene are SNHLY and FYNNEI. The CDR3 protein is CASSEIGPSSDYTF. In nucleotides, the CDR3 is TGTGCCAGCAGTGAAATAGGGCCTTCTAGTGACTACACCTTC.

This clonotype was seen repeatedly, ten times or more. The chain combines TRBV7-8 with TRBJ2-1; 9 bases align to TRBD1. CDR3 length: 16 residues. V trimming: 1 base; J trimming: 6 bases; junction bases outside the gene matches: 7. From germline, CDR1 is SGHVS and CDR2 FQNEAQ. CDR3 bases: TGTGCCAGCAGCTTAGTGACCGGACAGGGGTCCAATGAGCAGTTCTTC. Translation gives CASSLVTGQGSNEQFF.

This clonotype was observed at least ten times. CDR3 region: CASSPQPGELFF. CDR3 in DNA: TGTGCCAGCAGCCCCCAGCCCGGGGAGCTGTTTTTT. The chain is built from TRBV12-3 or TRBV12-4 and TRBJ2-2; D remains unclear. The CDR3 has 12 amino acids. Deletions cut 6 bases from V and 6 bases from J, with 8 bases between.

This clonotype has ten or more counts. J is TRBJ1-5 and V is TRBV12-3 or TRBV12-4; 7 nucleotides align to TRBD1. The length of the CDR3 is 14 residues. The junction had 1 base not matched to a gene; V was cut back by 5 bases and J by 0 bases. CDR3 region: CASSGTVSNQPQHF. The CDR3 nucleotides are TGTGCCAGCAGTGGGACAGTTAGCAATCAGCCCCAGCATTTT.

This clonotype was seen repeatedly, ten times or more. The V gene is TRBV24-1, the J gene TRBJ2-1, with 8 bases lining up with TRBD2. J lost 13 bases, V lost 1 base, and 5 bases had no gene match. This CDR3 contains 13 residues. Germline-derived CDR1 and CDR2 are KGHDR and SFDVKD. DNA of the CDR3: TGTGCCACCAGTGATTTAATAGCGGGGAACCAGTTCTTC. It specifies CATSDLIAGNQFF.

V gene TRBV20-1 combines with J gene TRBJ1-2; D might be TRBD1 (5 bases). The germline gives CDR1 DFQATT, CDR2 SNEGSKA (reference sequence). V was shortened by 8 bases and J by 4 bases, with 20 bases between the two germline ends. The CDR3 sequence is 14 residues long. The CDR3 spells CSTAGTAHIYGYTF. In DNA form, the CDR3 reads TGCAGTACCGCGGGGACCGCTCACATCTATGGCTACACCTTC.

The sample holds many counts of this clonotype. The chain links TRBV4-1 to TRBJ2-2, with TRBD1 matching 7 bases. After removal of 4 bases from V and 1 base from J, the junction contained 6 bases not matched to a gene. This CDR3 spans 16 amino acids. Looked up from germline, CDR1 is MGHRA and CDR2 is YSYEKL. The CDR3 here is CASSLNSGGNTGELFF. The CDR3 DNA is TGCGCCAGCAGCCTTAACTCAGGGGGGAACACCGGGGAGCTGTTTTTT.

This clonotype occurred many times. The germline gene is not matched at one end of the junction; a read error may be the cause. The rearrangement uses TRBV19 and TRBJ1-5; no definite D call. Per germline, CDR1 LNHDA and CDR2 SQIVND (reference sequence). The CDR3 runs to 13 residues. The CDR3 sequence: CASSIALHQPQHF. The CDR3 DNA follows: TGTGCCAGTAGCATAGCCCTTCATCAGCCCCAGCATTTT.

A remark on this clonotype: A much larger clone is a single base away; this may be a read error. The chain is built from TRBV12-3 or TRBV12-4 and TRBJ1-2; 8 nucleotides align to TRBD1. The CDR3 has 11 residues. V dropped 7 bases and J dropped 8; count of bases not matched to a gene: 3. CDR3 bases: TGTGCCAGCAATCGGGACAGGGGCTACACCTTC. Its translation is CASNRDRGYTF.